A single sample gave rise to the 4 T cell receptor beta chains below, sequenced in a study of PD-L1 blockade in urothelial cancer. Time point denoted: peripheral blood 6 weeks after treatment start. Assay used: immunoSEQ multiplex PCR; TCRdb lists only in-frame clones, some missing. The table shows more than 60,000 clones, with roughly 90% occurring only once. This sample comprised PBMCs, obtained around atezolizumab (anti-PD-L1) treatment. These receptor sequences come from a man aged 55 to 70 with urothelial cancer.

V and J are TRBV19 and TRBJ1-2, with D possibly TRBD1 on 5 matching bases. Between the trimmed V and J ends, which lost 7 bases and 0 bases, there was a span of 12 bases. The germline V gene has CDR1 LNHDA and CDR2 SQIVND (reference sequence). The CDR3 is made up of 14 amino acids. This CDR3 is CASTPGLPNYGYTF. The CDR3 DNA sequence: TGTGCCAGTACTCCGGGACTACCTAACTATGGCTACACCTTC. The complete variable domain, with remaining parts taken from reference TRBV19 and TRBJ1-2, reads DGGITQSPKYLFRKEGQNVTLSCEQNLNHDAMYWYRQDPGQGLRLIYYSQIVNDFQKGDIAEGYSVSREKKESFPLTVTSAQKNPTAFYLCASTPGLPNYGYTFGSGTRLTVV.

The gene calls are TRBV5-1 and TRBJ1-3; TRBD1 matches 8 bases. With 2 bases clipped from V and 0 bases from J, the junction kept 4 bases outside the gene matches. Germline V CDR1 and CDR2: SGHRS, YFSETQ. The CDR3 is 16 amino acids. CDR3 in amino acids: CASSFWTGNSGNTIYF. CDR3 bases: TGCGCCAGCAGCTTCTGGACAGGGAACTCTGGAAACACCATATATTTT.

The chain is built from TRBV27 and TRBJ2-6; 8 nucleotides agree with TRBD1. The germline gives CDR1 MNHEY, CDR2 SMNVEV (reference sequence). The CDR3 is made up of 18 amino acids. Germline trimming cut 5 bases from V and 3 bases from J; bases unmatched to any gene: 12. The CDR3 bases are TGTGCCAGCAGTCCACAGCGCCAGGGGGCAGGTGGGGCCAACGTCCTGACTTTC. It specifies CASSPQRQGAGGANVLTF.

In this sample, this clone turned up a few times. The V and J genes are TRBV19 and TRBJ1-1; a possible D gene is TRBD1 (6 bases). The V end lost 3 bases, the J end lost 4 bases, and 9 bases lay between the germline ends. The CDR3 is made up of 13 amino acids. Germline V gives CDR1 LNHDA, CDR2 SQIVND (reference sequence). The CDR3, as DNA: TGTGCCAGTAGTATGGGGACAAGCACTGAAGCTTTCTTT. Translation: CASSMGTSTEAFF.